This T cell receptor (beta chain) was captured in a study of blood T cells in healthy people across ages. The CDR3 totals 15 residues. Germline V CDR1 and CDR2: DFQATT, SNEGSKA (reference sequence). On this clonotype: No antigen is known for it.

Study-wide points: Naive and antigen-experienced cells could not be conclusively compared, given unsorted PBMCs.

Then a second PCR, running roughly 7 to 11 cycles, was carried out with a sample-barcoded 5' primer and a J-beta primer mix. TCRdb redid the calling of the 5' RACE reads with MiXCR, one entry per CDR3 protein. The repertoire holds fewer than 800,000 distinct CDR3 sequences, around 48% seen once, with 30% to 40% in the top ten. The V and J genes are TRBV20-1 and TRBJ2-5; TRBD2 matches 9 bases. The DNA end is a closer match to TRBJ2-1, so the J assignment may be wrong. Material for sequencing was blood. This receptor was obtained from a woman aged 60-75 years in good health. CDR3 region: CSARLLAGNQETQFF. Written as DNA, the CDR3 is TGCAGTGCTAGACTCCTAGCGGGAAACCAAGAGACCCAGTTCTTC.